This T cell receptor beta chain was profiled in a study of T cell responses to AZD1222 COVID-19 vaccine. Study overall: Researchers grouped second doses given at about 4 or about 12 weeks into one pool. Overall study findings and caveats: There were mostly white British donors and more females than males, and clonal diversity was possibly underestimated. A rise in Spike-specific TCR breadth and depth followed two AZD1222 doses. Just a handful of people given AZD1222 tested seropositive at baseline.

Profiling relied on immunoSEQ multiplex PCR, and the TCRdb table lists in-frame clones only, not all of them. Among some 150,000 clones listed, approximately 94% were seen once. A remark on this clone: Its specificity is not known.

V lost 4 bases to trimming and J lost 2 bases; unmatched junction nucleotides: 10. This CDR3 comprises 17 residues. Germline CDR1 and CDR2: SGHRS and YFSETQ. The starting material was peripheral blood, obtained on day 0 of AZD1222 vaccination. This receptor was obtained from an adult in good health. The chain recombines TRBV5-1 with TRBJ2-3; 10 bases are a match to TRBD2. CDR3 protein: CASSPPVAGGHTDTQYF. The CDR3 DNA reads as TGCGCCAGCAGCCCCCCGGTAGCGGGGGGCCACACAGATACGCAGTATTTT.